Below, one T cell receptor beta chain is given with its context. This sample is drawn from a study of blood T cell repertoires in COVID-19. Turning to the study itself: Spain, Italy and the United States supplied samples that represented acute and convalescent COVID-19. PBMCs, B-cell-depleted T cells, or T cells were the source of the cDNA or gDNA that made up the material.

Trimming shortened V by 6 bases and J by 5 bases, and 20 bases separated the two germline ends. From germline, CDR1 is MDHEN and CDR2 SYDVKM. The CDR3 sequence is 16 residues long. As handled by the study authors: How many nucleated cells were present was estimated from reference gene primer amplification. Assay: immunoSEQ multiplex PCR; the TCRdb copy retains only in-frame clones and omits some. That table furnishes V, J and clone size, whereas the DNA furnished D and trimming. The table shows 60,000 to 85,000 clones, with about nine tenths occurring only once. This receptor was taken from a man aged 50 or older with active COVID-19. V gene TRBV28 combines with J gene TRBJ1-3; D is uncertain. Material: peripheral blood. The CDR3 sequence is CASRRFTDPLRNTIYF. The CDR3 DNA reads TGTGCCAGCAGACGATTTACAGACCCATTGAGAAACACCATATATTTT.